This T cell receptor (beta chain) was identified during a study of T cell responses to AZD1222 COVID-19 vaccine. The study, taken as a whole, reports: Among the donors, most were white British and more were female, and clonal diversity was possibly underestimated.

CDR1 MNHEY and CDR2 SVGAGI come from the germline V gene. The CDR3 extends over 14 amino acids. The V gene lost 0 bases and the J gene lost 6 bases, with 11 bases spanning the gap. Clones were read by immunoSEQ multiplex PCR, and TCRdb kept only the in-frame ones, dropping some. The sample carries more than 60,000 clones, roughly 87% recorded once. Of note for this clone: Its antigen is currently unknown.

This TCR derives from an adult in good health. This rearrangement joins TRBV6-5 to TRBJ1-2; unclear D gene. The source was peripheral blood, collected on day 0 of AZD1222 vaccination. The CDR3 sequence is CASSYSGITNGYTF. DNA of the CDR3: TGTGCCAGCAGTTACTCAGGGATAACGAATGGCTACACCTTC.